This T cell receptor beta chain was identified during a study of T cell responses to AZD1222 COVID-19 vaccine. Across the study: Second doses were pooled across both intervals (about 4 or about 12 weeks).

V shed 11 bases and J shed 7 bases, with 20 bases lying between them. This CDR3 comprises 13 residues. CDR1 is MNHEY and CDR2 is SVGAGI in the germline V gene. Sequencing was performed with immunoSEQ multiplex PCR; in TCRdb, only in-frame clones are kept and a portion is missing. The sample includes roughly 120,000 clones, roughly 91% of them seen just once. The source of this sequence is an adult in good health. This material consisted of peripheral blood, taken on day 0 of AZD1222 vaccination. V gene TRBV6-5 combines with J gene TRBJ1-2; D perhaps matches TRBD1 (6 bases). For the CDR3, the DNA is TGTGCCTGCACAGAACAGGGTTCCTCTGGCTACACCTTC. Residues: CACTEQGSSGYTF.